The sequence of this TCR beta chain was determined in a study of response to subunit inactivated influenza vaccine. General observations from the study: The authors suggested that few new T cells are recruited per seasonal influenza vaccination.

With V trimmed by 10 bases and J by 5 bases, 7 bases remained unmatched. This CDR3 comprises 14 residues. TCRdb re-called the RT-PCR reads with MiXCR, one entry per CDR3 protein. Counted here are approximately 700,000 distinct CDR3 sequences, approximately 15% occurring once; the ten biggest clones make up around 6.5%. This clonotype showed up many times. What it binds is unknown. V is TRBV12-3 or TRBV12-4 and J is TRBJ2-1; TRBD2 matches 11 bases. The sequence came from a middle-aged man who received an inactivated influenza vaccine. The sample consisted of PBMCs from blood, taken less than 15 days before vaccination. CDR3 residues: CATAQTSGNNEQFF. CDR3 in DNA: TGTGCCACGGCACAGACTAGCGGGAACAATGAGCAGTTCTTC.